Each of the 18 T cell receptor beta chains below was sequenced from the same sample in a study of cytomegalovirus exposure and HLA in healthy donors. The primer mix had 60 Vbeta and 13 Jbeta primers. Profiling relied on immunoSEQ multiplex PCR, and the TCRdb table lists in-frame clones only, not all of them. This table has 100,000 to 150,000 clones, 83% appearing once. The sequenced material came from PBMCs. Receptors were obtained from a man between 18 and 29 years old in good health and CMV-seropositive.

This rearrangement joins TRBV28 to TRBJ2-2, with TRBD2 as a possible D gene (5 bases). Germline V lookup: CDR1 MDHEN, CDR2 SYDVKM. The CDR3 contains 13 residues. The V and J ends lost 10 bases and 2 bases respectively, with 11 bases between them. CDR3 bases: TGTGCCACAGCGGATACCAACACCGGGGAGCTGTTTTTT. Residues: CATADTNTGELFF.

The rearrangement uses TRBV19 and TRBJ1-2; a possible D gene is TRBD1 (6 bases). Trimming pared 7 bases from V and 6 bases from J, leaving 12 bases between. The germline V gene has CDR1 LNHDA and CDR2 SQIVND (reference sequence). The CDR3 totals 12 residues. CDR3 protein: CASTLTGNGYTF. The CDR3 nucleotides read TGTGCCAGTACTCTTACAGGGAATGGCTACACCTTC.

The chain joins TRBV19 to TRBJ1-2; 8 positions agree with TRBD1. This CDR3 is 15 amino acids long. Per germline, CDR1 LNHDA and CDR2 SQIVND (reference sequence). The junction had 4 bases not matched to a gene; V was cut back by 1 base and J by 3 bases. The CDR3 DNA reads TGTGCCAGTAGTATAGGCGCGACAGGGGACTATGGCTACACCTTC. This sequence encodes CASSIGATGDYGYTF.

Concerning this clone: Other DNA sequences in this specimen translate into the identical CDR3. The chain has TRBV5-4 and TRBJ2-5; possible D gene TRBD2, 6 bases. The length of the CDR3 is 14 residues. Germline CDR1 SGHNT, CDR2 YYREEE (reference sequence). Trimming left V 0 bases short and J 4 bases short, with 10 bases between. CDR3 bases: TGTGCCAGCAGCTTGGGGGGACTGGGAGAGACCCAGTACTTC. This sequence encodes CASSLGGLGETQYF.

The chain uses TRBV30 and TRBJ2-3; D unresolved. Germline V lookup: CDR1 GTSNPN, CDR2 SVGIG (reference sequence). The CDR3 runs 11 residues. Trimming removed 2 bases from V and 6 bases from J, with 6 bases in between. Here the CDR3 DNA reads TGTGCCTGGAGTCGGTCGGATACGCAGTATTTT. It specifies CAWSRSDTQYF.

The chain carries TRBV5-6 and TRBJ1-2; D remains ambiguous. V dropped 4 bases and J dropped 3 bases, with 16 bases sitting between them. Looked up from germline, CDR1 is SGHDT and CDR2 is YYEEEE. The CDR3 loop spans 15 amino acids. The CDR3 region is CASSPAPGSYYGYTF. The CDR3 DNA sequence: TGTGCCAGCAGCCCGGCCCCGGGAAGCTACTATGGCTACACCTTC.

The CDR3 reads CASTPLPPGLEGETQYF. CDR3 nucleotides: TGTGCCAGCACCCCACTTCCCCCGGGACTCGAGGGAGAGACCCAGTACTTC. The chain employs TRBV27 and TRBJ2-5; D might be TRBD2 (6 bases). The V end lost 7 bases, the J end lost 4 bases, and 25 bases lay between the germline ends. CDR1 is MNHEY and CDR2 is SMNVEV in the germline V gene (reference sequence). This CDR3 contains 17 residues.

V is TRBV2 and J is TRBJ1-4, with 8 positions matching TRBD1. Trimming at V came to 5 bases and at J to 0 bases, leaving 5 bases not matched to a gene. The CDR3 spans 16 residues. Germline CDR1 reads SNHLY; CDR2 reads FYNNEI. DNA for the CDR3: TGTGCCAGCAGTTCAGGACAGGGTGCAACTAATGAAAAACTGTTTTTT. It yields the protein CASSSGQGATNEKLFF.

This sequence joins TRBV10-3 and TRBJ1-4; D gene unclear. Per germline, CDR1 ENHRY and CDR2 SYGVKD. V was cut by 7 bases and J by 5 bases, with 11 bases left in between. The CDR3 loop spans 13 amino acids. CDR3 nucleotide sequence: TGTGCCATCAACAATTCCCCCAATGAAAAACTGTTTTTT. The encoded protein is CAINNSPNEKLFF.

Of note for this clone: This CDR3 is missing its conserved last phenylalanine or tryptophan, likely due to a read error. It is unclear where the CDR3 begins or ends on the DNA, so no DNA is shown, and the CDR3 is as TCRdb lists it. The gene calls are TRBV20-1 and TRBJ2-6; the listed D gene, TRBD1, was not tested against the DNA. The CDR3 totals 10 residues, both ends included. CDR1 and CDR2 (germline): DFQATT, SNEGSKA (reference sequence). Here the CDR3 reads CSARWSGRLI.

This sequence joins TRBV25-1 and TRBJ2-4; perhaps TRBD2 as D (6 bases). Trimming left V 10 bases short and J 6 bases short, with 10 bases between. Germline CDR1 and CDR2: MGHDK and SYGVNS. This CDR3 spans 11 amino acids. The CDR3 DNA follows: TGTGCCACCCGGAGGGGAAACATTCAGTACTTC. Its protein product is CATRRGNIQYF.

The chain couples TRBV29-1 to TRBJ1-5; 8 positions match TRBD1. CDR1 SQVTM and CDR2 ANQGSEA come from the germline V gene. J lost 0 bases, V lost 6 bases, and 7 bases had no gene match. This CDR3 comprises 15 residues. CDR3 nucleotide sequence: TGCAGCGTCGGACAGGGCACTGGTAGCAATCAGCCCCAGCATTTT. Protein sequence: CSVGQGTGSNQPQHF.

V usage is TRBV2 and J usage is TRBJ1-1; 8 bases fit TRBD1. V trimming: 6 bases; J trimming: 5 bases; junction bases outside the gene matches: 11. The CDR3 covers 15 residues. Germline lookup yields CDR1 SNHLY and CDR2 FYNNEI. The CDR3, as DNA: TGTGCCAGCAGCGGACAGGGAGGGGGGGATACTGAAGCTTTCTTT. Protein: CASSGQGGGDTEAFF.

This clone was seen a handful of times. The chain recombines TRBV6-1 with TRBJ1-4, with 8 bases that match TRBD1. The CDR3 has 14 amino acids. Germline CDR1 reads MNHNS; CDR2 reads SASEGT. Germline trimming cut 1 base from V and 7 bases from J; bases unmatched to any gene: 2. For the CDR3, the DNA is TGTGCCAGCAGTGAAGGGACAGGGATTGAAAAACTGTTTTTT. Protein sequence: CASSEGTGIEKLFF.

The gene calls are TRBV30 and TRBJ1-1, with a possible D match to TRBD1 (5 bases). Trimming took 0 bases from V and 0 from J, leaving 5 bases between them. This CDR3 region has 13 residues. The germline CDR1 and CDR2 sequences are GTSNPN and SVGIG (reference sequence). The CDR3 reads CAWSVGVNTEAFF. The DNA of the CDR3 is TGTGCCTGGAGTGTAGGGGTGAACACTGAAGCTTTCTTT. The full variable domain, with the rest looked up from reference TRBV30 and TRBJ1-1, is SQTIHQWPATLVQPVGSPLSLECTVEGTSNPNLYWYRQAAGRGLQLLFYSVGIGQISSEVPQNLSASRPQDRQFILSSKKLLLSDSGFYLCAWSVGVNTEAFFGQGTRLTVV.

The rearrangement uses TRBV27 and TRBJ2-2; 8 bases match TRBD2. Germline lookup yields CDR1 MNHEY and CDR2 SMNVEV (reference sequence). This CDR3 region has 16 residues. Unmatched junction bases numbered 10, after V lost 5 bases and J lost 5 bases. CDR3 coding DNA: TGTGCCAGCAGTCTAAGGACGGGGGGGGTAACCGGGGAGCTGTTTTTT. This gives the protein CASSLRTGGVTGELFF.

The chain has TRBV6-1 and TRBJ2-5; 8 bases map to TRBD1. V lost 7 bases to trimming and J lost 6 bases; unmatched junction nucleotides: 7. Germline V gene sequence: CDR1 MNHNS, CDR2 SASEGT. The length of the CDR3 is 13 residues. DNA for the CDR3: TGTGCCAGCAAAGGACAGGGTCTACAGACCCAGTACTTC. Translated: CASKGQGLQTQYF.

The chain links TRBV6-5 to TRBJ2-7; no clear D. Germline V gives CDR1 MNHEY, CDR2 SVGAGI. CDR3 length equals 11 residues. Trimming stripped 5 bases from V and 2 bases from J, with 4 bases between. This CDR3 is CASSETYEQYF. Written as DNA, the CDR3 is TGTGCCAGCAGTGAGACCTACGAGCAGTACTTC.